A selection of T cell receptor beta chains follows, all from one sample in a study of immune heterogeneity within non-small cell lung tumors. One entry per CDR3 protein results from TCRdb running MiXCR on the multiplex PCR reads. Among 12,000 to 15,000 distinct CDR3 sequences listed, approximately 30% were seen once. Sequences were obtained from lung tumor tissue. These receptors all stem from a woman in her 50s with non-small cell lung cancer. Each CDR3 is given without its conserved first and last residue. D genes are given only for firm matches. Clone size appears in some rows only: once, few, many, or a class for an expanded clone.

D	J	V	size	CDR3
NA	TRBJ2-1	TRBV5-1	NA	ASSLAPLSYNEQF
NA	TRBJ1-3	TRBV29-1	few	SVLTGGGNTIY
NA	TRBJ2-7	TRBV11-3	NA	ASSNQIYEQY
NA	TRBJ2-3	TRBV24-1	many	ATSDSDNRDTDTQY
TRBD2	TRBJ2-1	TRBV20-1	NA	SASRGGGSYNEQF
TRBD1	TRBJ1-6	TRBV30	many	ASTGTGVTNIYNSPLH
NA	TRBJ1-5	TRBV20-1	few	SARVADSNQPQH
NA	TRBJ2-3	TRBV7-9	once	ASSPGLSSTDTQY
TRBD2	TRBJ2-3	TRBV5-1	many	ASSDPFGGGTDTQY
NA	TRBJ1-5	TRBV27	many	ASSSWGAGMIQPQH
NA	TRBJ2-7	TRBV7-2	NA	ASILEGNYEQY
NA	TRBJ1-1	TRBV6-1	many	ASSPAGRTEAF
TRBD2	TRBJ2-7	TRBV11-3	medium-sized	ASSLGGGSYEQY
NA	TRBJ1-1	TRBV12-3/TRBV12-4	medium-sized	ASSLGSGGTEAF
TRBD2	TRBJ2-7	TRBV19	few	AGSSRAGKSYEQY
NA	TRBJ1-4	TRBV11-3	few	ASSIGGEKLF
TRBD1	TRBJ2-7	TRBV28	few	ASRIQGASRDEQY
NA	TRBJ1-5	TRBV5-1	medium-sized	ASSLARGQPQH
NA	TRBJ2-1	TRBV29-1	many	SVVQHEQF
TRBD1	TRBJ1-1	TRBV12-3/TRBV12-4	NA	ASSLDGTGDERAF
TRBD1	TRBJ1-6	TRBV30	medium-sized	AWSPDRDYNSPLH
NA	TRBJ2-1	TRBV27	many	ASSPHVVSDEQF
NA	TRBJ1-2	TRBV18	once	ASSPQGAGYT
NA	TRBJ1-2	TRBV12-3/TRBV12-4	many	ASSPGGSMDPGYT
NA	TRBJ1-5	TRBV18	few	ASSLEGINQPQH
NA	TRBJ1-2	TRBV30	few	ASYRVGYT
NA	TRBJ2-2	TRBV20-1	medium-sized	SARQGNTGELF
NA	TRBJ2-7	TRBV3-1	medium-sized	ASSPSSLYEQY
TRBD2	TRBJ2-1	TRBV6-5	once	ASSYSLLPGGPNEQF
NA	TRBJ2-1	TRBV11-1	many	ASRLLANEQF
TRBD2	TRBJ2-5	TRBV3-1	many	ASSQDLGGGKETQY
NA	TRBJ1-1	TRBV20-1	few	SARDTNTEAF
TRBD1	TRBJ2-6	TRBV15	many	ATSRDVFGRGYNSGANVLT
TRBD1	TRBJ2-1	TRBV25-1	NA	ASRGTGNNEQF
TRBD2	TRBJ2-5	TRBV6-2/TRBV6-3	NA	ASSGVSGGETQY
NA	TRBJ2-2	TRBV11-2	few	ASSRVDFGTGELF